This T cell receptor beta chain was identified in a study of cytomegalovirus exposure and HLA in healthy donors. The study ran its PCR with 60 Vbeta and 13 Jbeta primers. Sequenced by immunoSEQ multiplex PCR; TCRdb stores in-frame clones only, minus some. The sample yields 120,000 or so clones, approximately 71% seen once. About this clone itself: Other DNA variants within this sample encode the same CDR3.

The germline V and J ends were trimmed by 6 bases and 4 bases, with 6 bases remaining between them. CDR1 is MDHEN, CDR2 SYDVKM, per germline. The CDR3 consists of 11 residues. This sequence was found in a woman aged 45-65 years in good health and CMV-seronegative. The sample comprised PBMCs. The chain recombines TRBV28 with TRBJ1-2; the D is unclear. In DNA form, the CDR3 reads TGTGCCAGCAGCCTTAGCTATGGCTACACCTTC. Its protein is CASSLSYGYTF.